The clone carrying this T cell receptor beta chain showed up just a few times. Its antigen is unidentified. The data are from a study of T-cell memory formation after mild COVID-19. Study findings and constraints: Researchers could not confirm that second-wave clones peaking on day 37 targeted SARS-CoV-2.

TCRdb processed the 5' RACE reads anew with MiXCR; each CDR3 protein has one entry. Among 300,000 to 350,000 distinct CDR3 sequences listed, around 15% were seen once. This CDR3 has 13 amino acids. Trimming cost V 3 bases and J 7 bases; bases outside gene matches: 2. Germline V gives CDR1 SGHTA, CDR2 FQGTGA. Sequencing was carried out using PBMCs or a T cell subset sorted from them (not recorded which). This receptor was identified in a man younger than 30 who had mild COVID-19 (a few samples of this study predate the infection). Cell type and time point are not known. V usage is TRBV7-3 and J usage is TRBJ2-1; TRBD2 agrees at 8 bases. The CDR3, as DNA: TGTGCCAGCAGCTTTGGCGGGAGGAATGAGCAGTTCTTC. This codes for CASSFGGRNEQFF.